This T cell receptor beta chain came from a study of shared clonotypes between healthy human individuals. Overall study findings and caveats: In general, naive subsets displayed greater estimated richness than memory subsets did. It was the few donors that limited the genetic and exposure-history diversity represented.

Method: immunoSEQ multiplex PCR; TCRdb's copy keeps in-frame clones and lacks some. Here the sample spans roughly 2.5 million clones, more than 80% being singletons. All donors qualified as healthy HIV-negative adults and had experienced no recent acute infections or vaccinations. CD45RA+ naive and CD45RA-negative memory subsets were separated from CD4+ cells. About this clone: What it binds is not known.

The CDR3 is 15 residues long. CDR1 SGDLS and CDR2 YYNGEE come from the germline V gene. V shed 3 bases and J shed 1 base, with 13 bases lying between them. The material sequenced was naive CD4+ T cells sorted from blood. Stated subset: CD45RA+ positively selected. This sequence joins TRBV9 and TRBJ2-5; D is unclear. The source of this sequence is a man aged 18 to 29 in good health. CDR3 amino acids: CASSASWGLQETQYF. The CDR3, as DNA: TGTGCCAGCAGCGCCTCCTGGGGTCTCCAAGAGACCCAGTACTTC.